Reported below is one T cell receptor (beta chain). Its target is unknown. These data originate in a study of chemoradiotherapy in HPV16-positive cancers. Study-wide context: Functional T-cell assays on a couple of HPV16-positive patients' cells defined candidate HPV-specific clones and common TCR motifs.

Clones were read by immunoSEQ multiplex PCR, and TCRdb kept only the in-frame ones, dropping some. The table includes some 15,000 clones, roughly 89% detected once. Study-wide results and limits: Candidate HPV-specific clones and E7-related TCR motifs grew in tumor during treatment. In HPV16-positive patients, HPV-responsive T-cell expansion tracked better recurrence-free survival.

Looked up from germline, CDR1 is SGHAT and CDR2 is FQNNGV. The V gene lost 7 bases and the J gene lost 0 bases, with 10 bases spanning the gap. This CDR3 has 14 amino acids. The sequences come from blood, collected from a patient who underwent chemoradiotherapy. This receptor was identified in a human donor with HPV-associated anogenital cancer. This chain connects TRBV11-2 to TRBJ1-3; D possibly corresponds to TRBD1 (6 bases). CDR3 coding DNA: TGTGCCAGCAACGGACAGCTCTCTGGAAACACCATATATTTT. It codes for CASNGQLSGNTIYF.